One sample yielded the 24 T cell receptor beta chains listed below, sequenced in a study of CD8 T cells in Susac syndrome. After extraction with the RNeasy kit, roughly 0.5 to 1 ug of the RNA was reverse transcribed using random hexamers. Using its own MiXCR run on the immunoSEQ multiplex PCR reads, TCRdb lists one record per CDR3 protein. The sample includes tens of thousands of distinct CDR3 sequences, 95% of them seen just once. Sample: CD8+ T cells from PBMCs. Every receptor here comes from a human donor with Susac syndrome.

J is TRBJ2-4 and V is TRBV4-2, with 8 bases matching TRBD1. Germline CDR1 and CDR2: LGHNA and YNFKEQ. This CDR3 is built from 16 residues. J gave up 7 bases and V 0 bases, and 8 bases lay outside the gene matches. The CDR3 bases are TGTGCCAGCAGCCAAGATTACGGACAGGGACCGAACATTCAGTACTTC. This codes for CASSQDYGQGPNIQYF.

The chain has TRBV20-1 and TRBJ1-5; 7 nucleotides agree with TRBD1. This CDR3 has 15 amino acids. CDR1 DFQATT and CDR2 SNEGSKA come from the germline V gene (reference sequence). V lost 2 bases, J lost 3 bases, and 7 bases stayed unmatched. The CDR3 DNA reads TGCAGTGCTAGACCTTTCACAGGGGACAATCAGCCCCAGCATTTT. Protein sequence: CSARPFTGDNQPQHF.

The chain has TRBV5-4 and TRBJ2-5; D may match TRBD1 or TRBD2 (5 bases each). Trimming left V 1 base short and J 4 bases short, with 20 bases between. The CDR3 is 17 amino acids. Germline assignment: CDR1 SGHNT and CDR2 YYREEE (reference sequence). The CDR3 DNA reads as TGTGCCAGCAGCTTGTCCCCGGGGCCCGGAGCGCTAGAGACCCAGTACTTC. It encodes CASSLSPGPGALETQYF.

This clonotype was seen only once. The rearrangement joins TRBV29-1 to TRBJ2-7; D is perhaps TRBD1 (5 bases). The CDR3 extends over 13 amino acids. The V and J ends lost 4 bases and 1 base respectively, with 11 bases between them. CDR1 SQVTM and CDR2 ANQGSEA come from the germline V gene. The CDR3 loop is CSVVAAGSYEQYF. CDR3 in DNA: TGCAGCGTTGTCGCCGCAGGGTCCTACGAGCAGTACTTC.

CDR3 sequence: CASSLWASGKDEQFF. CDR3 in DNA: TGTGCCAGCAGTTTATGGGCTAGCGGGAAGGATGAGCAGTTCTTC. This sequence joins TRBV27 and TRBJ2-1, with 9 bases fitting TRBD2. The CDR3 spans 15 residues. In germline, CDR1 is MNHEY, CDR2 SMNVEV (reference sequence). The ends lost 1 base at V and 8 bases at J; junction bases unmatched: 6.

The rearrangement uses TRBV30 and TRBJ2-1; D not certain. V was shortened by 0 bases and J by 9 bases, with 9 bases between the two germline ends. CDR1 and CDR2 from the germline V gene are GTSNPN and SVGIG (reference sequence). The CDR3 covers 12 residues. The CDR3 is CAWSVGTGEQFF. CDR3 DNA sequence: TGTGCCTGGAGTGTAGGTACTGGTGAGCAGTTCTTC.

The CDR3 is CASSVGQAPPTF. The CDR3 DNA follows: TGTGCCAGCAGCGTGGGACAGGCCCCTCCAACCTTC. The rearrangement links TRBV9 to TRBJ1-2; 8 bases map to TRBD1. The CDR3 contains 12 residues. J was trimmed by 14 bases and V by 2 bases; bases with no gene match: 8. The germline gives CDR1 SGDLS, CDR2 YYNGEE.

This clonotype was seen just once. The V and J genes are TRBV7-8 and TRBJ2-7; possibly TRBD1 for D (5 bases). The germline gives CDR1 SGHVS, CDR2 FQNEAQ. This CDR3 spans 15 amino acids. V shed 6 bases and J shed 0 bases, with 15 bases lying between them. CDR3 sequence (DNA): TGTGCCAGCAGTTTTGACAGCTTCAGCTCCTACGAGCAGTACTTC. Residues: CASSFDSFSSYEQYF. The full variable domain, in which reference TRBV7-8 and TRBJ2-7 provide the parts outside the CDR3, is GAGVSQSPRYKVAKRGQDVALRCDPISGHVSLFWYQQALGQGPEFLTYFQNEAQLDKSGLPSDRFFAERPEGSVSTLKIQRTQQEDSAVYLCASSFDSFSSYEQYFGPGTRLTVT.

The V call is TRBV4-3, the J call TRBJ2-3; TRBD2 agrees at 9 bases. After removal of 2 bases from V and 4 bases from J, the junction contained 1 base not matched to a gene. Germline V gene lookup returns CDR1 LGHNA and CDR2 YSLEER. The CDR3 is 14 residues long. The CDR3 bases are TGCGCCAGCAGCCAAACTAGCGGGCCAGATACGCAGTATTTT. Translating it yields CASSQTSGPDTQYF.

CDR3 coding DNA: TGTGCCAGCTCCATGGAGGGGGACGACTATGGCTACACCTTC. This translates into CASSMEGDDYGYTF. V and J are TRBV3-1 and TRBJ1-2; D possibly corresponds to TRBD1 (6 bases). CDR1 and CDR2 (germline): LGHDT, YNNKEL (reference sequence). With 8 bases removed from V and 3 bases from J, the gap between germline ends came to 16 bases. The CDR3 is 14 amino acids.

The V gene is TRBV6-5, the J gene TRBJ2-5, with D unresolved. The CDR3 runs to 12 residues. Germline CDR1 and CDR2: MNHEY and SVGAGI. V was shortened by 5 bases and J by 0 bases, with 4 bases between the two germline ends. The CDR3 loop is CASSEDQETQYF. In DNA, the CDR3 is TGTGCCAGCAGTGAAGACCAAGAGACCCAGTACTTC.

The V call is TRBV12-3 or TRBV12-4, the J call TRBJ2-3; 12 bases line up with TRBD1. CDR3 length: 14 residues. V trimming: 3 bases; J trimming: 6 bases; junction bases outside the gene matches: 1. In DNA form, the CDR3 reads TGTGCCAGCAGTTTGGGACAGGGGGCGGATACGCAGTATTTT. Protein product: CASSLGQGADTQYF.

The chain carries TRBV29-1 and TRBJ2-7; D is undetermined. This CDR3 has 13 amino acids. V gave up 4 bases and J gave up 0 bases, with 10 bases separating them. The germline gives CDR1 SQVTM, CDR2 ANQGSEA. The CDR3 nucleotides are TGCAGCGTTGTATCCCCTAGCTCCTACGAGCAGTACTTC. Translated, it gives CSVVSPSSYEQYF.

The CDR3 protein is CATSMGQGSYNEQFF. Here the CDR3 DNA reads TGTGCCACCAGCATGGGGCAGGGATCATACAATGAGCAGTTCTTC. V gene TRBV15 combines with J gene TRBJ2-1, with TRBD1 as a possible D gene (5 bases). CDR1 is LNHNV and CDR2 is YYDKDF in the germline V gene (reference sequence). The CDR3 loop spans 15 amino acids. The V gene lost 4 bases and the J gene lost 4 bases, with 14 bases spanning the gap.

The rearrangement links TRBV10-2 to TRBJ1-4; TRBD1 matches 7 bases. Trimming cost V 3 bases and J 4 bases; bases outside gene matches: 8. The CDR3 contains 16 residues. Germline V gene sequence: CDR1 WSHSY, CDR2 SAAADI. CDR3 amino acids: CASSEGRGQLNEKLFF. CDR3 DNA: TGCGCCAGCAGTGAAGGGAGGGGACAGCTTAATGAAAAACTGTTTTTT.

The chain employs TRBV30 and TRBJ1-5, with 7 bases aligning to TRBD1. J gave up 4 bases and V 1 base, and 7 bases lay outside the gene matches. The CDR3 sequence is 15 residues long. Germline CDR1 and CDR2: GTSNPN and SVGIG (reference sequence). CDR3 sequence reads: CAWSAIRQGNQPQHF. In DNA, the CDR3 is TGTGCCTGGAGTGCCATCCGACAGGGTAATCAGCCCCAGCATTTT.

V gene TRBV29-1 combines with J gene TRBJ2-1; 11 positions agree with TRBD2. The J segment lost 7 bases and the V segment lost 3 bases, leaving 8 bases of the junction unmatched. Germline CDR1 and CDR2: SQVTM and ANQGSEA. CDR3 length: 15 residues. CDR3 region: CSVEGVAGGPNEQFF. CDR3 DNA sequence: TGCAGCGTTGAGGGGGTAGCGGGAGGGCCGAATGAGCAGTTCTTC.

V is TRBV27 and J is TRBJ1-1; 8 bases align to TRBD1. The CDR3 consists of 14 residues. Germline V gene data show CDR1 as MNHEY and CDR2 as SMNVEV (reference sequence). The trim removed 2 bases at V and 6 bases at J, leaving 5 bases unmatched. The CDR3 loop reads CASSLAGGGAEAFF. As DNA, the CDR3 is TGTGCCAGCAGTTTAGCAGGGGGCGGGGCTGAAGCTTTCTTT.

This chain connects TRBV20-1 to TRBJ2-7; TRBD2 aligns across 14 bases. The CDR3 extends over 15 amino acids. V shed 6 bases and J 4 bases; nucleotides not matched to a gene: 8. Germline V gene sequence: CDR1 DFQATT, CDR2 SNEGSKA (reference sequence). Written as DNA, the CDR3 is TGCAGTGCAAACCGACTAGCGGGAGGGAAGTACGAGCAGTACTTC. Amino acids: CSANRLAGGKYEQYF.

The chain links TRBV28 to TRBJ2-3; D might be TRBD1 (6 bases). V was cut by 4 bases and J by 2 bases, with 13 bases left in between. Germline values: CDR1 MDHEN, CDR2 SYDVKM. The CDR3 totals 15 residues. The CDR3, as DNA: TGTGCCAGCAGTTCTACAGGGAAGGTCACAGATACGCAGTATTTT. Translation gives CASSSTGKVTDTQYF.

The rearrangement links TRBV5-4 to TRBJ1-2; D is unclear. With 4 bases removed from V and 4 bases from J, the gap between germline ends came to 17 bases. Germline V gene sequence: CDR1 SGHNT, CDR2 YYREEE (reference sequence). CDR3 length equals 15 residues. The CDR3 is CASSGEVGVPYGYTF. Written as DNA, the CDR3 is TGTGCCAGCAGCGGTGAGGTCGGTGTCCCCTATGGCTACACCTTC.

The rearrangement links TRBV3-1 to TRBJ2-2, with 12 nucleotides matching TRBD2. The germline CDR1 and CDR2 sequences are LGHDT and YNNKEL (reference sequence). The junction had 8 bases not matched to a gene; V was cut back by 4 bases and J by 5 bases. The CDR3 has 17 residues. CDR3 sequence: CASSPRQLAGGTGELFF. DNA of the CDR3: TGTGCCAGCAGCCCCCGTCAACTAGCGGGAGGTACCGGGGAGCTGTTTTTT.

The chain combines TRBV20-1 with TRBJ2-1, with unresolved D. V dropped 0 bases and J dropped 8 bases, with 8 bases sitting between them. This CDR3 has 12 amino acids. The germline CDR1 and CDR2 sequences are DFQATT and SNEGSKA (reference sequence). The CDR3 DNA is TGCAGTGCTAGAGAAGGCAGCCATGAGCAGTTCTTC. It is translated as CSAREGSHEQFF.

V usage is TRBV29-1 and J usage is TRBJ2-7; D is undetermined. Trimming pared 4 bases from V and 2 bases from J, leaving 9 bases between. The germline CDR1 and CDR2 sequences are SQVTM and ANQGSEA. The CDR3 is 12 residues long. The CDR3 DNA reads TGCAGCGTTGTTGGCAGAACCTACGAGCAGTACTTC. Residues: CSVVGRTYEQYF.